This record looks at one TCR beta chain sequence and its context. The antigen this receptor binds is unknown. The sample holds no much larger clone one base away, and base qualities are not on file. This record belongs to a study of shared clonotypes between healthy human individuals (dated by TCRdb to about 2020). Background for the entire study: The cohort included a few men and a couple of women between 18 and 49 years of age. For each donor, CD4 naive and CD4 memory were each given three plates, CD8 naive was given two plates, and CD8 memory was given one plate. To estimate repertoire size and how much clonotypes are shared between individuals, the study performed deep sequencing of blood TCR repertoires from about five healthy adults. Libraries were prepared and TCR repertoires were sequenced by different laboratories using diverse techniques, in order to increase sequencing depth and limit assay-specific biases. Between about 0.94 and 8.9 billion PBMCs per donor were obtained by leukapheresis. The study at large found these results: Because the study included a small number of donors, the genetic and exposure-history diversity represented was limited. Pairwise subsampling indicated that sequencing depth was expected to affect the degree of clonotype sharing among donors. Clonotypes shared by all four sorted-subset donors showed higher generation probabilities than non-shared clonotypes. Sharing across several donors was observed for roughly 5% of naive CD4, 3% to 3.5% of naive CD8, 2% to 2.5% of memory CD4, and roughly 0.43% of memory CD8 clonotypes. Sampling was restricted to blood, and TCR repertoires in tissues likely differ from the TCR repertoires found in blood. Naive subsets generally had larger estimated clonotype richness than memory subsets did. Even with the large sequencing depth, rarefaction of the sorted-subset datasets indicated that sequencing was incomplete.

Healthy HIV-negative adults with no recently reported acute infections or vaccinations were included as donors. Only Caucasian adults living in Nashville, Tennessee, USA were represented among the donors. CD4+ T cells were enriched by magnetic negative selection; naive cells were then positively selected on CD45RA, and the negative fraction formed the memory subset. Blood was collected by leukapheresis, and PBMCs were isolated by Ficoll-Histopaque density gradient centrifugation and then cryopreserved in liquid nitrogen vapor phase. Purity and quantity of every magnetically sorted T cell population were checked by analytical flow cytometry. Each sorted fraction had its genomic DNA isolated and then quantified by UV absorbance on a Nanodrop 2000c. Using the deep immunoSEQ assay, multiplex PCR amplified TCR CDR3 regions from genomic DNA. For each cell subset, the extracted genomic DNA was distributed evenly across all wells of several immunoSEQ 96-well plates, and each plate served as one replicate. Each replicate PCR for sorted subsets received about 220 ng genomic DNA, equal to roughly 30,000 T cell genomes. Purified libraries were quantified with a Qubit 3.0 fluorometer, sized on a Bioanalyzer 2100, and re-quantified with the KAPA Library Quantification kit. Every immunoSEQ 96-well plate was sequenced on a separate single-read 150-cycle Illumina NextSeq 550 flow cell. On the study's bioinformatics: Because the immunoSEQ output included only junctional sequences and no quality scores, the filtering could not be the same as the filtering used for full-length reads. To assign V/J genes and CDR3, sequences were annotated using PyIR, a Python wrapper for IgBLAST v1.9, with IMGT germline references. Any read was removed if the V/J assignment was weak (E-value above 1e-6), the CDR3 was missing, or the read contained stop codons, out-of-frame junctions, or ambiguous translated residues. V3J clonotypes were defined as sequences sharing the same inferred V gene, J gene, and CDR3 amino acid sequence. Percentage overlap between repertoires was computed as shared unique clonotypes divided by the size of the smaller repertoire. RTK rarefaction, the Chao1 estimator, and Recon v2.1 estimates of unobserved clonotypes were used to assess repertoire richness. OLGA was used to compute generation probabilities for all TCRbeta clonotypes that the gDNA method yielded from a handful of donors. TCRdb limited this immuneACCESS table to in-frame rearrangements with V and J called. A share of clones is missing; checked studies link under half to unresolved V genes, and the rest is unexplained. V and J calls and clone size are given by that table; D and trimming were obtained from the DNA. This sample has roughly 300,000 clones in its table, and around 67% of those were observed once. About 9.4% of the sample is in the top ten clones.

CDR3 length: 15 amino acids, cysteine to phenylalanine. The DNA shown is the 45-base CDR3, in frame from base 1. The trim is 4 bases for V and 9 bases for J, with a gap of 19 bases between the germline ends. The germline V gene (reference sequence) yields LNHDA for CDR1 and SQIVND for CDR2. This sequence uses TRBV19 and TRBJ2-4; the D gene is perhaps TRBD2, on 6 matching bases. Sequenced material: memory CD4+ T cells sorted from blood. The label giving this sample's cell subset or site can be read as: CD45RA-negative fraction. The receptor was isolated from a young man in good health. This receptor has the CDR3 CASSTGVSRAVIQYF. The DNA sequence reads TGTGCCAGTAGTACGGGGGTCAGCAGGGCGGTCATTCAGTACTTC.